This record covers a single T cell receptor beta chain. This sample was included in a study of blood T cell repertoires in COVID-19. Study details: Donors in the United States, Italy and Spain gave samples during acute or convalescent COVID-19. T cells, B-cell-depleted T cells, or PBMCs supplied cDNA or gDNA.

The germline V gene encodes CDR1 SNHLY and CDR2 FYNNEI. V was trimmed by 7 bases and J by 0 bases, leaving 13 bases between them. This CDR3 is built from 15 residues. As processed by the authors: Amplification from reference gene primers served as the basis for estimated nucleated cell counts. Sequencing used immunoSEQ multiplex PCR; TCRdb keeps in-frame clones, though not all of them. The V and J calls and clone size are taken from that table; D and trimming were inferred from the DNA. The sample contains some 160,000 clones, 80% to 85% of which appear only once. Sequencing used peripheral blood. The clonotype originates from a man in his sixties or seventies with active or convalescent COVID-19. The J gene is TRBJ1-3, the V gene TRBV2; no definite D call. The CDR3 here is CASTTDGLSGNTIYF. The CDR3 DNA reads TGTGCCAGCACCACGGACGGACTCTCTGGAAACACCATATATTTT.